The sequence of this TCR beta chain was determined in a study of CXCR3-negative and CXCR3-positive naive CD8 T cells. Study-wide results and limits: Diversity ran similarly high across both naive subsets but far lower in memory CD8+ cells. Both naive subsets, CXCR3-negative and CXCR3-positive, displayed similar TRBV-TRBJ usage, unlike memory cells. Comparison of naive cells showed more hydrophobic TRB CDR3s in CXCR3-positive than in CXCR3-negative naive cells.

CD45RO-CCR7+CD27+CD95- characterized naive CD8+ T cells. In regard to this clonotype: Antigen specificity is unknown.

TRB cDNA libraries were made by UMI-labeled 5' RACE. TCRdb reanalyzed the 5' RACE reads and collapses them to one entry per CDR3 protein, without DNA. Recorded for this sample: 100,000 to 150,000 distinct CDR3 sequences. This CDR3 comprises 13 residues. Sequences were obtained from naive CXCR3- CD8+ T cells from blood. Subset denoted: CD45RO-CCR7+CD27+CD95- naive CD8+ T cells lacking CXCR3 (TNR3-). V and J are TRBV12-3 or TRBV12-4 and TRBJ1-2. This TCR was recovered from a human donor in good health. Some clones in this sample may be carry-over from other donors' samples. CDR3 residues: CASSSTRTETNTF.